This T cell receptor beta chain appears in the sequencing data of a study of regulatory T cells in long-lasting Graves disease (dated by TCRdb to about 2021). Concerning the study at large: Persistent Graves' disease meant more than 5 years of antithyroid drug treatment with TSH receptor autoantibodies that stayed positive. Peripheral blood TCR sequencing and RNA sequencing compared persistent Graves' disease patients with newly diagnosed Graves' disease patients. The study was registered as a clinical trial and conducted in China. A total of roughly 35 samples were covered by TCR sequencing, comprising about 13 persistent and around 20 newly diagnosed Graves' disease patients. On average, persistent Graves' disease patients in the clinical cohort had been on antithyroid drugs for approximately ten years. General findings and caveats noted by the study authors: The authors noted that the small sample size was a limitation that may lower accuracy. Compared with newly diagnosed patients, patients with persistent Graves' disease had lower TCR Shannon entropy and fewer highly expanded clones, which suggests clonal expansion. Peripheral blood alone was examined, since thyroid tissue, which constituted the primary lesion, could not be accessed. More public clonotypes were shared among persistent patients (under 3,000) than among newly diagnosed patients (approximately 930). TRBV28, TRBJ1-2 and TRBJ2-5 were preferentially used in persistent disease, while TRBV20-1 and TRBJ2-1 were favored in newly diagnosed disease. Sequencing and analysis were restricted to the TCR beta chain.

The time point label corresponds to: persistent/refractory GD, antithyroid drugs over 5 years with positive TRAb. RNA was extracted from PBMCs in TRIzol for both TCR sequencing and RNA sequencing. Graves' disease was diagnosed according to American Thyroid Association guidelines. Recruitment of patients was carried out at an endocrinology department in Xi'an, China. Each patient gave roughly 10 milliliters of peripheral blood, collected in an EDTA anticoagulant tube. PBMCs were isolated by Ficoll Paque Plus density gradient separation without further T cell sorting. An Agilent 2100 Bioanalyzer and agarose gel were used to assess RNA quality, and a NanoDrop 2000 was used to measure RNA concentration. The CDR3 spans 15 residues, from the cysteine through the phenylalanine. Of the read, only the CDR3 DNA is kept; its 45 bases are in frame from base 1. For this chain, trimming is 5 bases at the V end and 4 bases at the J end, and the number of junction bases without a gene match is 8. CDR1 and CDR2 are drawn from the germline V gene (reference sequence): SEHNR, FQNEAQ.

Library method: multiplex PCR. Instrument on record: Illumina HiSeq 4000. TCR beta libraries were built with iRepertoire HTBI primers and Arm-PCR amplification of CDR3 regions. Before sequencing, the PCR products underwent gel purification. The original methods were these. Gene usage analysis of CDR3 amino acid clonotypes relied on the 55 to 80 TRBV and about 13 TRBJ segments identified across samples. Filtered high-quality paired reads were merged into contigs using COPE and FqMerger. Contigs were aligned with BLAST to IMGT TRBV, TRBD and TRBJ reference genes, and CDR3 was defined per IMGT. Any clonotype with a frequency above 0.1% was classified as a highly expanded clone. Shannon entropy served as the measure of repertoire diversity, while the Gini coefficient captured V-J evenness. A clonotype was considered public if more than one individual shared it. In TCRdb, the public reads were trimmed at Q25 with fastp and aligned with MiXCR, with productive beta chains retained. Duplicate CDR3 protein sequences are folded into a single record with the most common DNA and genes. The V and J calls reflect TCRdb's pipeline rather than the authors' work. The sample table shows about 430,000 distinct CDR3 sequences, and approximately 22% are seen once. The top ten constitute more than 13% of the sample.

With respect to this clonotype: Its recognized antigen is unknown. Base qualities are not provided; no much larger clone lies one nucleotide away.

The sequence joins TRBV7-9 to TRBJ2-3; TRBD1 agrees with 8 junctional bases. The receptor comes from a female donor with Graves disease. This sample comprised peripheral blood mononuclear cells (PBMCs), obtained when the disease was refractory, from a patient treated with antithyroid drugs. The DNA sequence reads TGTGCCAGCAGCATACGGACAGGGATGGCAGATACGCAGTATTTT. Its amino acids are CASSIRTGMADTQYF.